This T cell receptor beta chain was documented in a study of T cells in Graves' hyperthyroidism and ophthalmopathy (dated by TCRdb to the late 2010s). Concerning the study at large: A discovery cohort of about 96 patients, approximately 45 with Graves' ophthalmopathy and more than 55 with stable Graves' hyperthyroidism, was used to find distinguishing TCR V-J signatures. Prospective prediction of ophthalmopathy was tested in an independent validation cohort consisting of roughly 19 hyperthyroidism patients and more than 15 patients who later progressed to ophthalmopathy. For training and testing, the 80 to 100 patients in the discovery cohort were randomly divided in a 7:3 ratio. In addition, the study compared T-cell repertoires in thyroid tissue and in blood from six Graves' hyperthyroidism patients. After blood sampling, hyperthyroidism patients were treated with methimazole at a starting dose of 30 mg daily, and ophthalmopathy patients were treated with high-dose intravenous methylprednisolone. The paper describes TCR Vbeta CDR3 sequencing of around 130 peripheral blood samples, made up of 43 ophthalmopathy patients, approximately 76 hyperthyroidism patients and 17 progressor patients.

Of note for this clonotype: The clone's antigen remains unknown. The sample holds no much larger clone one base away, and base qualities are not on file.

TCR beta CDR3 regions were amplified from RNA transcripts. The first round of RT-PCR for the TCR CDR3 was performed with the HTBI primer set and the Qiagen OneStep RT-PCR kit. The libraries were constructed in a second round of multiplex PCR and then size-selected and purified. Sequencing of the libraries was done on an Illumina HiSeq2000 using paired-end 100 bp reads. Processing in the source paper ran as follows. Raw data were processed with SOAPnuke, discarding reads with adapters, uncalled bases, mean Phred below 15, or no exact constant-primer or identifier match. COPE v1.2.5 was used to merge the high-quality paired reads, and each unique nucleotide sequence was defined as a clonotype. Clonotypes were aligned to IMGT TRBV, TRBD and TRBJ reference segments using MiTCR v1.1. The analysis was restricted to V-J combinations with a frequency above 0.0001, which together covered about 99% of the repertoires. The TCS score was defined as the ratio of F50 (clonal expansion) to E x V (chaos), calculated using BLOSUM62-based TCRdist between CDR3 peptides within each V-J. Welch's t-statistics and random forest reduced around 510 V-J features to 13, which were used in a naive Bayes classifier (R e1071). The Morisita-Horn index was used to measure how similar the thyroid and blood repertoires were. Using fastp at Q25 and MiXCR, TCRdb reprocessed the public reads and kept productive beta chains. Identical CDR3 proteins give one entry, which carries the most common genes and DNA. These V and J calls rely on TCRdb rather than the paper's analysis. In all, the sample holds 490,000 or so distinct CDR3 sequences, and approximately 49% of those were seen once. In total, the top ten clones hold about two fifths of the sample.

The study excluded patients with uncontrolled infections, other autoimmune diseases, pregnancy or lactation. Diagnoses were established on the basis of clinical symptoms, serum thyroxine and TRAb, thyroid ultrasound, and orbital computed tomography. Total RNA was extracted using Trizol reagent, and RNA quality was assessed on an Agilent 2100 Bioanalyzer. The CDR3 starts with the cysteine, ends with the phenylalanine, and has 14 residues. The retained sequence is limited to the CDR3, 42 bases, with the frame set at the first base. The germline ends are 17 bases apart after V is trimmed by 8 bases and J by 0 bases. The germline V gene supplies CDR1 SQVTM and CDR2 ANQGSEA. General conclusions and limits of the study: A 13 V-J signature model separated ophthalmopathy from stable hyperthyroidism, with about 90% sensitivity and approximately 81% specificity in cross-validation and 80%/75% in testing. Sample size was not statistically predetermined, and blinding of investigators to group allocation was not performed. In validation, the model predicted progression to ophthalmopathy a median of about 6.8 months before onset, with over 55% sensitivity and almost 75% specificity. Most expanded thyroid clonotypes (frequency above 0.001) were also detected in blood, suggesting blood repertoires may reflect thyroid immune responses.

This sequence originates from an adult woman with Graves' disease, either hyperthyroidism or ophthalmopathy (not recorded which). Sequencing was performed on peripheral blood or thyroid tissue (not recorded which). The V gene is TRBV29-1 and the J gene is TRBJ2-7, with a tentative D gene TRBD1 over 6 matching bases. CDR3 protein: CSQEGQGTSYEQYF. The DNA sequence is as follows: TGCAGCCAAGAAGGGCAGGGGACCTCCTACGAGCAGTACTTC.